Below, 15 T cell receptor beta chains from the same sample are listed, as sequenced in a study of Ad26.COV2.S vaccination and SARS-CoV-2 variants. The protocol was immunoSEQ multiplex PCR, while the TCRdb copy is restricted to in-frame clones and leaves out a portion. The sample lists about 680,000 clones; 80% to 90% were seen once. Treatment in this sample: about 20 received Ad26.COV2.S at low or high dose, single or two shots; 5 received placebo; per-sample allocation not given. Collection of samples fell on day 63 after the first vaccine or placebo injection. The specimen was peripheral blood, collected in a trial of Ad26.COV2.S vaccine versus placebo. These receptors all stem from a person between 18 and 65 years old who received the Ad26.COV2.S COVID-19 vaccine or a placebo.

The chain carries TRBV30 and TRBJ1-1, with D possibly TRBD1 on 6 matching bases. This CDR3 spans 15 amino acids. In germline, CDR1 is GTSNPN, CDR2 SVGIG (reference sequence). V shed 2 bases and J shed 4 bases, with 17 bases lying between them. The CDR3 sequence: CAWSHKGGKGTEAFF. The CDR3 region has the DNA TGTGCCTGGAGTCATAAAGGGGGGAAGGGCACTGAAGCTTTCTTT.

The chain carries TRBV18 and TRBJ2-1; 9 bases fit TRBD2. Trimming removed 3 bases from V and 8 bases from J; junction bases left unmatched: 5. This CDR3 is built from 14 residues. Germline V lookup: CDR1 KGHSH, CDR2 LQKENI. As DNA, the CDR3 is TGTGCCAGCTCACCGAGGCGGGAGGGCGATGAGCAGTTCTTC. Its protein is CASSPRREGDEQFF.

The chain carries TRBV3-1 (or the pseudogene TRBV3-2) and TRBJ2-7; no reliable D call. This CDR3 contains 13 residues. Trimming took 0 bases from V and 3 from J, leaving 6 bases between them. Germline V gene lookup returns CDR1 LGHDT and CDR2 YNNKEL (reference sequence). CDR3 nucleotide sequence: TGTGCCAGCAGCCAAGAGTTCGGCTACGAGCAGTACTTC. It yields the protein CASSQEFGYEQYF.

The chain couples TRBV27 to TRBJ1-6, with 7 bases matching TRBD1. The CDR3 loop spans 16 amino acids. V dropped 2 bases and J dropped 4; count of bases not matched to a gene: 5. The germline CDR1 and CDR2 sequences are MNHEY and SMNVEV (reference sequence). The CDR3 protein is CASSLRDRPYNSPLHF. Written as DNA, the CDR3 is TGTGCCAGCAGTTTAAGGGACAGACCATATAATTCACCCCTCCACTTT.

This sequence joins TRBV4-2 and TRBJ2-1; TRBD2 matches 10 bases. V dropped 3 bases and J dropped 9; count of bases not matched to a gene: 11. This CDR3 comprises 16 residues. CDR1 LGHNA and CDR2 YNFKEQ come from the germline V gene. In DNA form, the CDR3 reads TGTGCCAGCAGCCACCTCCTAGCGGGAGCGACCCCTGAGCAGTTCTTC. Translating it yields CASSHLLAGATPEQFF.

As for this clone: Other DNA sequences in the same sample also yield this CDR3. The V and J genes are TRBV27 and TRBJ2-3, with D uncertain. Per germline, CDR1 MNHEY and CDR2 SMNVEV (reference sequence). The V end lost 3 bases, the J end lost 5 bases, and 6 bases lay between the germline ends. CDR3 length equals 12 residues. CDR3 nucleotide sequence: TGTGCCAGCAGTTTTTTGGGAGATACGCAGTATTTT. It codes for CASSFLGDTQYF.

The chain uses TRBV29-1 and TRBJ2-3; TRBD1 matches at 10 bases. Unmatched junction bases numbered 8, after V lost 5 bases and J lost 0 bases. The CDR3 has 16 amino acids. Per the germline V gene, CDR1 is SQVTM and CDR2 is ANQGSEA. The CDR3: CSVQKGQGWSTDTQYF. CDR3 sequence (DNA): TGCAGCGTTCAAAAGGGACAGGGGTGGAGCACAGATACGCAGTATTTT.

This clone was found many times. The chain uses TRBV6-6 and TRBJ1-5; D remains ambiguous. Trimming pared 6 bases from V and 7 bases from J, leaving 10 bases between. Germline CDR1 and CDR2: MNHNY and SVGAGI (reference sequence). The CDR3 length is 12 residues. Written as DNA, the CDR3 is TGTGCCAGCAGCCTCGATCGGCAGCCCCAGCATTTT. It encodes CASSLDRQPQHF.

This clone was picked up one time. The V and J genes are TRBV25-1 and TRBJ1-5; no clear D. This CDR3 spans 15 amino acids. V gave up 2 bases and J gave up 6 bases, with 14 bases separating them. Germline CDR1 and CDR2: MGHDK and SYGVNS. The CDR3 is CASSEGWPGSQPQHF. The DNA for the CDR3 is TGTGCCAGCAGTGAAGGGTGGCCCGGGAGTCAGCCCCAGCATTTT.

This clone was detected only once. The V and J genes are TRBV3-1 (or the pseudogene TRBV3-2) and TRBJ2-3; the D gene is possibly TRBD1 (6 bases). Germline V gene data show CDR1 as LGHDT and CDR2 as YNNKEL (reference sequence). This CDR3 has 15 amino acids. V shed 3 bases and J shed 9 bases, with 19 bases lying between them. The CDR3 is CASSQVRDTSETQYF. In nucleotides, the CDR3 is TGTGCCAGCAGCCAGGTCCGGGACACCAGTGAAACGCAGTATTTT.

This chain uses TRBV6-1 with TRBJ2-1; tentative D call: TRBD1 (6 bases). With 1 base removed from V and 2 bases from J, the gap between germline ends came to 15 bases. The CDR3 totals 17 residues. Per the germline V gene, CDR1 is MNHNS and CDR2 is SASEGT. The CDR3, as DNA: TGTGCCAGCAGTGAAGTAGCTGGCAGGGGAACCTACAATGAGCAGTTCTTC. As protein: CASSEVAGRGTYNEQFF.

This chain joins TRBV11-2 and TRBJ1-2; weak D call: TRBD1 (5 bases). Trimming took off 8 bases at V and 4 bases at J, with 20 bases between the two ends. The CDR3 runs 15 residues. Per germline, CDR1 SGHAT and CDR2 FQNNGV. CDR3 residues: CASEGRAPEGYGYTF. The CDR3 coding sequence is TGTGCCAGCGAGGGGAGGGCTCCAGAGGGCTATGGCTACACCTTC.

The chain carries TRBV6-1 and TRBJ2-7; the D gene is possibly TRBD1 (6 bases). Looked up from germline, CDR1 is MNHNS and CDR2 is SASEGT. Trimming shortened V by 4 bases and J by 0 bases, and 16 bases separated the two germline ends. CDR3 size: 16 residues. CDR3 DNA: TGTGCCAGCAGTGGACAGGACAGCCTTAGCTCCTACGAGCAGTACTTC. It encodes CASSGQDSLSSYEQYF.

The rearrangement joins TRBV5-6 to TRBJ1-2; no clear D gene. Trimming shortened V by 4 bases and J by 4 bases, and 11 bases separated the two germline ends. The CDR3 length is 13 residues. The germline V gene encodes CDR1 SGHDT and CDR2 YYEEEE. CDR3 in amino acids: CASSVDPRYGYTF. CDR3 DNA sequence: TGTGCCAGCAGCGTGGACCCCCGCTATGGCTACACCTTC.

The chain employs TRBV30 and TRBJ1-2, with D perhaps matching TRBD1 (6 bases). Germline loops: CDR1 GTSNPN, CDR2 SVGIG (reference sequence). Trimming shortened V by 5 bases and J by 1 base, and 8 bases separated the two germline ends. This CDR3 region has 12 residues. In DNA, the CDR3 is TGTGCCTGGGAGGACAGTAACTATGGCTACACCTTC. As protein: CAWEDSNYGYTF. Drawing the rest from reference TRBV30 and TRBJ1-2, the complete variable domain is SQTIHQWPATLVQPVGSPLSLECTVEGTSNPNLYWYRQAAGRGLQLLFYSVGIGQISSEVPQNLSASRPQDRQFILSSKKLLLSDSGFYLCAWEDSNYGYTFGSGTRLTVV.